A selection of T cell receptor beta chains follows, all from one sample in a study of T cell responses to AZD1222 COVID-19 vaccine. Produced via immunoSEQ multiplex PCR; TCRdb's table is partial and in-frame only. The sample comprises tens of thousands of clones, approximately 90% of which are singletons, and about 19% rests with the top ten. Sequencing was performed on peripheral blood, taken on day 0 of AZD1222 vaccination. All receptors derive from an adult in good health. Both conserved end residues are part of each CDR3. D genes are given only for firm matches. Where a row states a size, it is once, few, many or the class of an expanded clone; other rows omit it.

>13|.|TRBV27|TRBJ1-1|.
TGTGCCTCGGTCAAGTCAGGGAGGCCTGAAGCTTTCTTT
CASVKSGRPEAFF
>13|.|TRBV4-3|TRBJ2-2|.
TGCGCCAGCAGCCAAGTCCGAGCCGGGGAGCTGTTTTTT
CASSQVRAGELFF
>15|.|TRBV9|TRBJ1-2|.
TGTGCCAGCAGCTCTCTTTGGGACGCCCGCGATGGCTACACCTTC
CASSSLWDARDGYTF
>15|TRBD1|TRBV11-2|TRBJ1-2|.
TGTGCCAGCAGCTTAGGAGGGCAGGGGGCTGGCGGCTACACCTTC
CASSLGGQGAGGYTF
>16|.|TRBV9|TRBJ2-2|.
TGTGCCAGCAGCGTATGGATGTCGGTAGACACCGGGGAGCTGTTTTTT
CASSVWMSVDTGELFF
>13|.|TRBV19|TRBJ2-2|.
TGTGCCAGTAACTCGATCAGGGGTGGAGAGCTGTTTTTT
CASNSIRGGELFF
>14|.|TRBV5-6|TRBJ2-7|.
TGTGCCAGCAGCTCAGGGGCGAGCTCCTACGAGCAGTACTTC
CASSSGASSYEQYF
>16|.|TRBV14|TRBJ1-2|.
TGTGCCAGCAGCCAAGAGGTCAGCCCTTCTAACTATGGCTACACCTTC
CASSQEVSPSNYGYTF
>15|.|TRBV7-2|TRBJ2-1|once
TGTGCCAGCAGCTTATGGTCAGCGGGCAACAATGAGCAGTTCTTC
CASSLWSAGNNEQFF
>15|.|TRBV5-4|TRBJ2-7|.
TGTGCCAGCAGCTTGGTAATGACCGGATCCGACGAGCAGTACTTC
CASSLVMTGSDEQYF
>15|TRBD1|TRBV27|TRBJ1-6|.
TGTGCCAGCAGTTTATTAGTGACAGGGACTTCACCCCTCCACTTT
CASSLLVTGTSPLHF
>14|.|TRBV5-1|TRBJ1-2|.
TGCGCCAGCAGCTTAACGGTTTTCGGGGAGGGCTACACCTTC
CASSLTVFGEGYTF
>15|TRBD1|TRBV6-5|TRBJ1-4|.
TGTGCCAGCAGGAACACAGGGGGCCTGAATGAAAAACTGTTTTTT
CASRNTGGLNEKLFF
>15|.|TRBV5-8|TRBJ1-1|.
TGTGCCAGCAGCTCTTTCCAGGGGTGGAACACTGAAGCTTTCTTT
CASSSFQGWNTEAFF